These T cell receptor beta chains were read from a single sample in a study of T cells in Graves' hyperthyroidism and ophthalmopathy. Using its own MiXCR run on the multiplex PCR reads, TCRdb lists one record per CDR3 protein. The profile shows about 350,000 distinct CDR3 sequences, approximately 15% of them singletons. Material: blood. These TCRs come from a woman between 25 and 40 years old with Graves' hyperthyroidism. The CDR3 runs from the conserved cysteine through the conserved F or W. Fields, in order: CDR3 protein, CDR3 DNA, D gene, CDR3 length, J gene, V gene, clone size. A D gene is named only where the DNA matches it firmly. The listing skips clone size in some rows; elsewhere it reads once, few, many or a size class.

CASSHTPGGNQPQHF | TGTGCCAGCAGCCACACACCCGGCGGCAATCAGCCCCAGCATTTT | - | 15 | TRBJ1-5 | TRBV12-3/TRBV12-4 | many
CASSRGGTNEKLFF | TGTGCCAGCAGTCGGGGGGGCACTAATGAAAAACTGTTTTTT | - | 14 | TRBJ1-4 | TRBV28 | many
CASSRPGTGETQYF | TGTGCCAGCAGTCGTCCCGGGACCGGTGAGACCCAGTACTTC | - | 14 | TRBJ2-5 | TRBV28 | many
CASSRRVSAGGSHEQFF | TGTGCCAGCAGCCGAAGGGTGTCAGCGGGAGGGTCGCATGAGCAGTTCTTC | TRBD2 | 17 | TRBJ2-1 | TRBV7-2 | many
CASSQVSESYNEQFF | TGTGCCAGCAGCCAAGTCAGCGAATCCTACAATGAGCAGTTCTTC | - | 15 | TRBJ2-1 | TRBV3-1 | few
CSVAPDRAEAFF | TGCAGCGTTGCCCCGGACAGGGCTGAAGCTTTCTTT | TRBD1 | 12 | TRBJ1-1 | TRBV29-1 | many
CASLDTGTGTDTQYF | TGTGCCAGCCTTGACACTGGGACAGGGACAGATACGCAGTATTTT | TRBD1 | 15 | TRBJ2-3 | TRBV12-3/TRBV12-4 | -
CASSEGLRGNNEQFF | TGTGCCAGCAGTGAAGGGCTTCGAGGTAACAATGAGCAGTTCTTC | - | 15 | TRBJ2-1 | TRBV6-1 | many
CASSFTETQYF | TGTGCCAGCAGCTTTACGGAGACCCAGTACTTC | - | 11 | TRBJ2-5 | TRBV7-2 | many
CASSLGTGRVGTEAFF | TGCGCCAGCAGCTTGGGAACAGGGCGGGTCGGCACTGAAGCTTTCTTT | - | 16 | TRBJ1-1 | TRBV5-1 | few
CASSLDLPRRGRNYGYTF | TGTGCCAGCAGCTTAGATCTCCCGAGGAGGGGGCGAAACTATGGCTACACCTTC | TRBD1 | 18 | TRBJ1-2 | TRBV11-2 | -
CATSESGQGANTGELFF | TGTGCCACCAGTGAATCGGGACAGGGGGCGAACACCGGGGAGCTGTTTTTT | TRBD1 | 17 | TRBJ2-2 | TRBV24-1 | -
CASSQVTSVRSNEQFF | TGTGCCAGCAGCCAAGTGACTAGTGTAAGGAGCAATGAGCAGTTCTTC | - | 16 | TRBJ2-1 | TRBV3-1 | many
CASSLGDREAYEQYF | TGTGCCAGCAGCTTGGGGGACAGGGAGGCCTACGAGCAGTACTTC | TRBD1 | 15 | TRBJ2-7 | TRBV5-4 | -
CASSLRLASYEQYF | TGTGCCAGCAGTTTGAGGCTAGCGAGTTACGAGCAGTACTTC | - | 14 | TRBJ2-7 | TRBV28 | few
CAISESGWEAGGSDTQYF | TGTGCCATCAGTGAGTCTGGATGGGAGGCAGGGGGATCAGATACGCAGTATTTT | - | 18 | TRBJ2-3 | TRBV10-3 | many
CASRDGARVGELFF | TGTGCCAGCAGGGACGGGGCCCGGGTCGGGGAGCTGTTTTTT | - | 14 | TRBJ2-2 | TRBV28 | many
CASSPIPRGTDTQYF | TGTGCCAGCAGCCCCATCCCGAGGGGTACAGATACGCAGTATTTT | - | 15 | TRBJ2-3 | TRBV7-8 | many
CASTQDGPSTDTQYF | TGTGCCAGCACCCAGGACGGACCTAGCACAGATACGCAGTATTTT | - | 15 | TRBJ2-3 | TRBV12-3/TRBV12-4 | -
CASNIRGRSEAFF | TGTGCCAGCAATATCAGGGGGCGATCTGAAGCTTTCTTT | TRBD1 | 13 | TRBJ1-1 | TRBV6-1 | many
CASSLRTGASYEQYF | TGTGCCAGCAGCTTAAGGACAGGGGCCTCCTACGAGCAGTACTTC | TRBD1 | 15 | TRBJ2-7 | TRBV7-2 | many
CATSDLLEGTQYF | TGTGCCACCAGTGATTTACTAGAGGGGACCCAGTACTTC | - | 13 | TRBJ2-5 | TRBV24-1 | few
CASSSDSPKGNSPLRF | TGTGCCAGCAGTTCAGACAGCCCGAAAGGGAATTCACCCCTCCGCTTT | - | 16 | TRBJ1-6 | TRBV2 | -
CASSFTEAWTEAFF | TGTGCCAGCAGTTTCACTGAGGCGTGGACTGAAGCTTTCTTT | - | 14 | TRBJ1-1 | TRBV12-3/TRBV12-4 | many
CSARPRGTGELFF | TGCAGTGCTAGACCTCGGGGGACCGGGGAGCTGTTTTTT | - | 13 | TRBJ2-2 | TRBV20-1 | few
CASSLVQGAKNIQYF | TGTGCCAGCAGTTTGGTGCAGGGTGCCAAAAACATTCAGTACTTC | - | 15 | TRBJ2-4 | TRBV12-3/TRBV12-4 | many
CASSLDRNSPLHF | TGTGCCAGCAGCTTGGACAGGAATTCACCCCTCCACTTT | TRBD1 | 13 | TRBJ1-6 | TRBV6-1 | -
CAWSDGQVHSNQPQHF | TGTGCCTGGAGCGATGGACAGGTTCATAGCAATCAGCCCCAGCATTTT | TRBD1 | 16 | TRBJ1-5 | TRBV30 | few
CASSLLGPRVNEQFF | TGTGCCAGCAGCTTATTGGGCCCCCGAGTCAATGAGCAGTTCTTC | - | 15 | TRBJ2-1 | TRBV7-9 | -
CASSLVQNNEQFF | TGTGCCAGCAGTTTAGTCCAAAACAATGAGCAGTTCTTC | - | 13 | TRBJ2-1 | TRBV27 | many
CASSPPGDPYEQYF | TGTGCCAGCAGTCCTCCCGGGGATCCCTACGAGCAGTACTTC | - | 14 | TRBJ2-7 | TRBV12-3/TRBV12-4 | many